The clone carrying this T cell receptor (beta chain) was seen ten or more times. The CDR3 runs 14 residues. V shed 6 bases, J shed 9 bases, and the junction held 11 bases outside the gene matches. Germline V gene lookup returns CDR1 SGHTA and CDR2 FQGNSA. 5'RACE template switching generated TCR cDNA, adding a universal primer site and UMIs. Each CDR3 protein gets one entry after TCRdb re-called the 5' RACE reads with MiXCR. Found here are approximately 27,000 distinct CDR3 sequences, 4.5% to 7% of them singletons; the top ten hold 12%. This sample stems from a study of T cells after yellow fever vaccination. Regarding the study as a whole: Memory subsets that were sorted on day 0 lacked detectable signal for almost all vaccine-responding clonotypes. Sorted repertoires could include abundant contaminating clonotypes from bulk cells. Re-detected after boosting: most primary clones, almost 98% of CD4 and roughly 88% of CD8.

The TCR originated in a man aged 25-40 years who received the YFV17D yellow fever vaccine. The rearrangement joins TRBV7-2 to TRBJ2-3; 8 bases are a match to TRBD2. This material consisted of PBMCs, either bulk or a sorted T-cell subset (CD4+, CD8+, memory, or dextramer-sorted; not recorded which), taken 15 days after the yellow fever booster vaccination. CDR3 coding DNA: TGTGCCAGCAGTCGGCAAGAGAGCGGGAGAACGCAGTATTTT. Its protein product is CASSRQESGRTQYF.